The 22 T cell receptor beta chains presented below share a single source sample, sequenced in a study of blood T cell repertoires in COVID-19 (dated by TCRdb to 2018 to 2020). The library came from the immunoSEQ multiplex PCR assay. TCRdb re-hosts the immuneACCESS table, in-frame sequences only. Its copies lack some clones; in the studies checked, an unresolved V gene accounts for under half of them, and the cause for the rest is not known. This sample lists about 37,000 clones; around 87% were detected once. Clones ranked in the top ten supply 62% of the sample. The sequenced material came from peripheral blood. The receptors here all came from a man between 65 and 80 years old with acute or convalescent COVID-19.

The chain carries TRBV7-3 and TRBJ2-5; perhaps TRBD2 as D (6 bases). This CDR3 region has 13 residues. The V end was cut by 5 bases, the J end by 2 bases, with 9 bases between. Per germline, CDR1 SGHTA and CDR2 FQGTGA. The CDR3 coding sequence is TGTGCCAGCAGCCGCGGGGAGCAAGAGACCCAGTACTTC. This encodes CASSRGEQETQYF.

The chain has TRBV7-9 and TRBJ2-7; TRBD1 matches at 10 bases. Trimming took 4 bases from V and 7 from J; bases not matched to a gene: 1. Germline V lookup: CDR1 SEHNR, CDR2 FQNEAQ (reference sequence). The CDR3 spans 12 residues. In DNA, the CDR3 is TGTGCCAGCAGCTCGGACAGGGGGGAGCAGTACTTC. Its translation: CASSSDRGEQYF.

The chain employs TRBV5-6 and TRBJ2-5; a possible D gene is TRBD2 (6 bases). Germline values: CDR1 SGHDT, CDR2 YYEEEE. This CDR3 is built from 13 residues. The V gene lost 4 bases and the J gene lost 5 bases, with 12 bases spanning the gap. The CDR3 DNA sequence: TGTGCCAGCAGCCCGGGACTCGGCGAGACCCAGTACTTC. Translation gives CASSPGLGETQYF.

This clone was detected only a few times. The chain combines TRBV6-6 with TRBJ1-2; possible D gene TRBD1, 6 bases. The germline V and J ends were trimmed by 6 bases and 12 bases, with 20 bases remaining between them. The CDR3 spans 13 residues. CDR1 MNHNY and CDR2 SVGAGI come from the germline V gene (reference sequence). The CDR3 reads CASRSTGLALDTF. In nucleotides, the CDR3 is TGTGCCAGCAGGTCGACAGGCCTGGCTTTAGACACCTTC.

The chain employs TRBV4-3 and TRBJ1-5, with D possibly TRBD1 on 5 matching bases. This CDR3 has 15 amino acids. The germline CDR1 and CDR2 sequences are LGHNA and YSLEER. The ends were cut back, 3 bases at V and 1 base at J, with 10 bases in the middle. The CDR3 nucleotides are TGCGCCAGCAGCCACGACGGACAAAGCAATCAGCCCCAGCATTTT. It is translated as CASSHDGQSNQPQHF.

The CDR3 region is CASAGLAGVPEQYF. CDR3 nucleotide sequence: TGTGCCAGTGCGGGACTAGCGGGAGTCCCCGAGCAGTACTTC. The genes are TRBV19 and TRBJ2-7, with TRBD2 matching 14 bases. This CDR3 has 14 residues. Germline trimming cut 8 bases from V and 6 bases from J; bases unmatched to any gene: 6. The germline V gene encodes CDR1 LNHDA and CDR2 SQIVND (reference sequence).

The chain uses TRBV18 and TRBJ2-3; TRBD2 might be the D (6 bases). Trimming stripped 3 bases from V and 5 bases from J, with 15 bases between. Germline lookup yields CDR1 KGHSH and CDR2 LQKENI. The CDR3 is 15 amino acids. The DNA of the CDR3 is TGTGCCAGCTCACCGTCCCCCGTCGGGGGAGATACGCAGTATTTT. This encodes CASSPSPVGGDTQYF.

The chain joins TRBV18 to TRBJ1-4; 7 bases line up with TRBD1. Germline trimming cut 4 bases from V and 7 bases from J; bases unmatched to any gene: 3. Germline assignment: CDR1 KGHSH and CDR2 LQKENI. The CDR3 is 13 amino acids. CDR3 sequence reads: CASSLRDSEKLFF. The CDR3 DNA follows: TGTGCCAGCTCACTCCGGGACAGTGAAAAACTGTTTTTT.

The CDR3 sequence is CAWSLGDAMTYEQYF. CDR3 DNA sequence: TGTGCCTGGAGTCTAGGAGACGCAATGACCTACGAGCAGTACTTC. The chain combines TRBV30 with TRBJ2-7; no clear D. Trimming left V 2 bases short and J 2 bases short, with 16 bases between. This CDR3 region has 15 residues. Looked up from germline, CDR1 is GTSNPN and CDR2 is SVGIG (reference sequence).

CDR3 bases: TGTGCCAGCACCCCCTGGCGAGACACATCCTACGAGCAGTACTTC. Amino acid sequence: CASTPWRDTSYEQYF. The V and J genes are TRBV6-2 or TRBV6-3 and TRBJ2-7; D is undetermined. The germline V gene encodes CDR1 MNHEY and CDR2 SVGEGT. This CDR3 is built from 15 residues. V lost 7 bases to trimming and J lost 1 base, with 17 bases between them.

This clone was seen a few times. This chain uses TRBV11-2 with TRBJ2-1; 9 bases match TRBD2. The germline V gene encodes CDR1 SGHAT and CDR2 FQNNGV. V dropped 5 bases and J dropped 2; count of bases not matched to a gene: 7. The CDR3 extends over 16 amino acids. CDR3 DNA sequence: TGTGCCAGCAGCCTCGAACTAGCGGGCGCCTACAATGAGCAGTTCTTC. Amino acids: CASSLELAGAYNEQFF.

This clone occurred once. The gene calls are TRBV7-9 and TRBJ2-2; 10 nucleotides align to TRBD2. The CDR3 has 14 residues. Trimming cost V 3 bases and J 6 bases; bases outside gene matches: 1. Germline assignment: CDR1 SEHNR and CDR2 FQNEAQ (reference sequence). The CDR3 protein is CASSFGTSAGELFF. In DNA form, the CDR3 reads TGTGCCAGCAGCTTCGGGACTAGCGCCGGGGAGCTGTTTTTT.

The J gene is TRBJ1-2, the V gene TRBV5-4; no definite D call. This CDR3 region has 14 residues. V lost 9 bases and J lost 2, with 17 bases in between. Germline loops: CDR1 SGHNT, CDR2 YYREEE (reference sequence). The CDR3 loop reads CATGPELGNYGYTF. The CDR3 nucleotides are TGTGCCACTGGCCCCGAACTAGGGAACTATGGCTACACCTTC. The full variable domain, with the rest looked up from reference TRBV5-4 and TRBJ1-2, is ETGVTQSPTHLIKTRGQQVTLRCSSQSGHNTVSWYQQALGQGPQFIFQYYREEENGRGNFPPRFSGLQFPNYSSELNVNALELDDSALYLCATGPELGNYGYTFGSGTRLTVV.

This chain uses TRBV11-3 with TRBJ2-3; 8 nucleotides line up with TRBD2. The germline V gene has CDR1 SGHNT and CDR2 YENEEA. This CDR3 comprises 14 residues. Losses at the gene ends were 5 bases for V and 6 bases for J; bases not matched to a gene: 7. The DNA of the CDR3 is TGTGCCAGCAGCCAGGGGCGGGGGGCCGATACGCAGTATTTT. This sequence encodes CASSQGRGADTQYF.

The rearrangement uses TRBV3-1 (or the pseudogene TRBV3-2) and TRBJ1-1, with D maybe TRBD1 (5 bases). The CDR3 is made up of 15 amino acids. V lost 1 base and J 2 bases, leaving 11 bases between the germline ends. The germline CDR1 and CDR2 sequences are LGHDT and YNNKEL (reference sequence). The CDR3 reads CASSQGYTGNTEAFF. In nucleotides, the CDR3 is TGTGCCAGCAGCCAAGGGTATACAGGTAACACTGAAGCTTTCTTT.

The chain couples TRBV19 to TRBJ1-2, with D unresolved. Per germline, CDR1 LNHDA and CDR2 SQIVND (reference sequence). Trimming pared 1 base from V and 7 bases from J, leaving 4 bases between. The CDR3 runs to 11 residues. The CDR3 sequence is CASSIGGGYTF. CDR3 nucleotides: TGTGCCAGTAGTATAGGAGGTGGCTACACCTTC.

The chain employs TRBV10-1 and TRBJ2-5, with 7 bases identical to TRBD1. CDR3 length: 13 residues. The V segment lost 6 bases and the J segment 5 bases; nucleotides outside the gene matches: 6. The germline gives CDR1 WNHNN, CDR2 SYGVQD (reference sequence). The CDR3 DNA reads as TGCGCCAGCAGCCCAGGGGGAGTGGAGACCCAGTACTTC. Its protein product is CASSPGGVETQYF.

The chain carries TRBV5-1 and TRBJ2-5; TRBD1 aligns across 10 bases. V gave up 4 bases and J gave up 4 bases; unmatched junction bases: 1. Germline V gives CDR1 SGHRS, CDR2 YFSETQ. This CDR3 region has 13 residues. Here the CDR3 DNA reads TGCGCCAGCAGCCGGACAGGGGGAGAGACCCAGTACTTC. Encoded protein: CASSRTGGETQYF. Based on the CDR3 plus reference TRBV5-1 and TRBJ2-5, the full variable domain is KAGVTQTPRYLIKTRGQQVTLSCSPISGHRSVSWYQQTPGQGLQFLFEYFSETQRNKGNFPGRFSGRQFSNSRSEMNVSTLELGDSALYLCASSRTGGETQYFGPGTRLLVL.

The genes are TRBV6-5 and TRBJ2-5, with 11 nucleotides matching TRBD2. Germline values: CDR1 MNHEY, CDR2 SVGAGI. With V trimmed by 5 bases and J by 3 bases, 5 bases remained unmatched. This CDR3 has 15 residues. For the CDR3, the DNA is TGTGCCAGCAGTCACGAGGGACTAGCGGAAGAGACCCAGTACTTC. Translation gives CASSHEGLAEETQYF.

The V call is TRBV10-3, the J call TRBJ1-3; 8 bases are shared with TRBD1. CDR1 ENHRY and CDR2 SYGVKD come from the germline V gene. V lost 10 bases to trimming and J lost 4 bases; unmatched junction nucleotides: 18. The length of the CDR3 is 17 residues. The CDR3 bases are TGTGCCACTCAAATAAGTCAACGGGCAGGGGGCGGAAACACCATATATTTT. This gives the protein CATQISQRAGGGNTIYF.

The gene calls are TRBV28 and TRBJ1-6, with D tentatively TRBD1 (5 bases). There are 15 residues in the CDR3. V was clipped by 4 bases and J by 9 bases, with 16 bases between them. From germline, CDR1 is MDHEN and CDR2 SYDVKM. CDR3 sequence reads: CASSSRGGSGSPLHF. In DNA, the CDR3 is TGTGCCAGCAGTTCCCGGGGGGGGTCGGGTTCACCCCTCCACTTT.

The chain is built from TRBV30 and TRBJ1-5, with D possibly TRBD1 on 5 matching bases. The length of the CDR3 is 13 residues. Germline CDR1 reads GTSNPN; CDR2 reads SVGIG (reference sequence). Between the trimmed V and J ends, which lost 1 base and 7 bases, there was a span of 11 bases. The DNA for the CDR3 is TGTGCCTGGAGTGGGAGGGGCGCGCAGCCCCAGCATTTT. It translates to CAWSGRGAQPQHF. Supplemented by reference TRBV30 and TRBJ1-5, the full variable domain reads SQTIHQWPATLVQPVGSPLSLECTVEGTSNPNLYWYRQAAGRGLQLLFYSVGIGQISSEVPQNLSASRPQDRQFILSSKKLLLSDSGFYLCAWSGRGAQPQHFGDGTRLSIL.